This T cell receptor (beta chain) derives from a study of blood T cell repertoires in COVID-19. Study background: There were acute and convalescent COVID-19 samples, and they came from the United States, Italy and Spain. Sample material is recorded as cDNA or gDNA derived from T cells, B-cell-depleted T cells, or PBMCs.

In the authors' workflow: Reference gene primers were amplified, and this amplification served to estimate nucleated cell counts. The data were produced by immunoSEQ multiplex PCR, yet TCRdb's version contains in-frame clones alone and is incomplete. That table furnishes V, J and clone size, whereas the DNA furnished D and trimming. The sample shows about 51,000 clones, approximately 89% of them seen only once. V was shortened by 6 bases and J by 4 bases, with 17 bases between the two germline ends. The CDR3 totals 15 residues. Germline values: CDR1 LNHDA, CDR2 SQIVND (reference sequence). The J gene is TRBJ2-3, the V gene TRBV19; possible D gene TRBD1, 6 bases. Sequencing was performed on peripheral blood. The clonotype originates from a man in his fifties or sixties with acute or convalescent COVID-19. CDR3 protein: CASSFGSGVADTQYF. In DNA, the CDR3 is TGTGCCAGTAGCTTCGGGTCAGGGGTTGCAGATACGCAGTATTTT.